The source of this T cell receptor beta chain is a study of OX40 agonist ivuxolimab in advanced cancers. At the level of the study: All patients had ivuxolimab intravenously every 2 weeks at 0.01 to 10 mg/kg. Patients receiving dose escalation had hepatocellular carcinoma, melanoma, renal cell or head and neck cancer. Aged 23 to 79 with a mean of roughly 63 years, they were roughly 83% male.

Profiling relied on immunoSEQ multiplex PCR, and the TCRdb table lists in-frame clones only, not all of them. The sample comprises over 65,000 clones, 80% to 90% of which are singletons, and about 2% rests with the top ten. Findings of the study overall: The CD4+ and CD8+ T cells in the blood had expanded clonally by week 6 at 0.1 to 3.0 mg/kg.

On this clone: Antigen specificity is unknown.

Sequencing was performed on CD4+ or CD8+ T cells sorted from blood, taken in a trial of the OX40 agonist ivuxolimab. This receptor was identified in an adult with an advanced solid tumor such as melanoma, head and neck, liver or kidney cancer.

As DNA, the CDR3 is TGTGCCAGCAGCTTGGACAGGAGACAGTCGTTCTACGAGCAGTACTTC. Protein product: CASSLDRRQSFYEQYF. The chain couples TRBV5-4 to TRBJ2-7, with D perhaps matching TRBD1 (5 bases). CDR1 is SGHNT and CDR2 is YYREEE in the germline V gene (reference sequence). This CDR3 is 16 amino acids long. V shed 0 bases and J shed 3 bases, with 16 bases lying between them.